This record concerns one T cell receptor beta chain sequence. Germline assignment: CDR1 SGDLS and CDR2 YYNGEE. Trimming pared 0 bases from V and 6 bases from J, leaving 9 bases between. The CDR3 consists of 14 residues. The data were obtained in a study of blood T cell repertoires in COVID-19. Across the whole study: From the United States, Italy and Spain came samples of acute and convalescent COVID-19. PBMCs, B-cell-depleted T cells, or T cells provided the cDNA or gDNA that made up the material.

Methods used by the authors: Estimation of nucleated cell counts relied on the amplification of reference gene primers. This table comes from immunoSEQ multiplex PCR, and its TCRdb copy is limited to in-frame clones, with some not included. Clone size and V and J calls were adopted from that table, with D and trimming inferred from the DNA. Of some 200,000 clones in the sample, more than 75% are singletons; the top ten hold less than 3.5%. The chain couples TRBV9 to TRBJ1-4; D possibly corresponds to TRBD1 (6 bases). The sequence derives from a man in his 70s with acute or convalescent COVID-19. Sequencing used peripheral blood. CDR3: CASSVAGADEKLFF. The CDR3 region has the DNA TGTGCCAGCAGCGTAGCAGGGGCGGATGAAAAACTGTTTTTT. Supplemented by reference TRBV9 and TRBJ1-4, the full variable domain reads DSGVTQTPKHLITATGQRVTLRCSPRSGDLSVYWYQQSLDQGLQFLIQYYNGEERAKGNILERFSAQQFPDLHSELNLSSLELGDSALYFCASSVAGADEKLFFGSGTQLSVL.